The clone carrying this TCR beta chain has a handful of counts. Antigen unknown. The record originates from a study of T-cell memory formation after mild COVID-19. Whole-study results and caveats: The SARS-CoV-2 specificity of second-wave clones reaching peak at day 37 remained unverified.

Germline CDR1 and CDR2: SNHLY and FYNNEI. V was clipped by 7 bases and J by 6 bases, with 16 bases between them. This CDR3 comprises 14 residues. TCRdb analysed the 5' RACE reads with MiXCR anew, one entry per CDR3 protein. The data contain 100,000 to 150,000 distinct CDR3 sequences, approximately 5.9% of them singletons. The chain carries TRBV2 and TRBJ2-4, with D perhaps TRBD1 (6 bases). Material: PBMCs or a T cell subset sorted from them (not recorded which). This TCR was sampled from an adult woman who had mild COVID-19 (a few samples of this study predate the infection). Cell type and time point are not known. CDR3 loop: CASMPSGRGNIQYF. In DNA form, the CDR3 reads TGTGCCAGCATGCCCTCGGGCAGGGGAAACATTCAGTACTTC.